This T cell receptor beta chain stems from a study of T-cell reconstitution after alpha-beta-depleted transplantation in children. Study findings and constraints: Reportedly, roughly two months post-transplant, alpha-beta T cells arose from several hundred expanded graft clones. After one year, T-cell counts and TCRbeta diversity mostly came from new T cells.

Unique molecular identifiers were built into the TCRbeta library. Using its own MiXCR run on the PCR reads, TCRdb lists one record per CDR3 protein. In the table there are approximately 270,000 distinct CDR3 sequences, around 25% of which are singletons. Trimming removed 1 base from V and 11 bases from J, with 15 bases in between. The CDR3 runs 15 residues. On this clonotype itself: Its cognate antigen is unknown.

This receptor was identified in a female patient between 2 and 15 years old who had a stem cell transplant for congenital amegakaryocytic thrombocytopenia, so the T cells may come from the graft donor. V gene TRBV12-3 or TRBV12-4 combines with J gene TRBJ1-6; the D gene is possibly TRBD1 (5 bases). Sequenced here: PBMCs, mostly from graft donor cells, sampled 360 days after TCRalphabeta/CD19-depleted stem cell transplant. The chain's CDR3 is CASSLEAGVGAPLHF. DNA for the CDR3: TGTGCCAGCAGTTTAGAGGCGGGGGTTGGGGCACCCCTCCACTTT.